Described below is a single T cell receptor beta chain sequence and its context. No antigen is known for it. Base qualities are not provided; no much larger clone lies one nucleotide away. Including the terminal cysteine and phenylalanine, the CDR3 comprises 15 residues. Left in the record is the CDR3 DNA by itself, 45 bases read in frame from the first base. The germline V gene specifies MGHDK as CDR1 and SYGVNS as CDR2. Germline trimming: 3 bases from V, 7 bases from J; junction bases outside gene matches: 4. This sample stems from a study of immune cell composition in non-small cell lung cancer (dated 2017 in TCRdb). General notes on the study: To assign histologic subtype, which was mostly lung adenocarcinoma or squamous cell carcinoma, H&E was combined with p63, CK5, Napsin A and TTF-1 immunohistochemistry. Adaptive Biotechnologies TCR-beta sequencing was carried out on about 34 paired NSCLC tumour and non-adjacent lung specimens, as well as on over 20 tumour-only specimens. Supplementary cohort #1, 10 lung adenocarcinoma cases, had paired tumour/lung TCR-beta sequencing and TIL populations generated to assess tumour reactivity. Several tumour specimens that had TCR-beta data belonged to rare histological subtypes and were left out of the subtype comparisons.

Broad study findings and their caveats: The reactivity cohort included only 9 to 10 cases, and whether tumour-reactive clones share sequences with the dominant in vivo tumour-associated clones was not shown. Nearly half of NSCLC cases had tumour-associated clones >0.5%, with around four fifths of squamous carcinomas showing such clones compared with approximately 34% of adenocarcinomas. Smoking pack-years did not significantly correlate with tumour TCR-beta clonality. Across under 11 adenocarcinoma cases, TIL tumour reactivity correlated strongly with maximal tumour-associated clone frequency but not with overall clonality. Top 10 clone scores and productive clonality were significantly higher in lung squamous cell carcinoma than in lung adenocarcinoma tumours.

TCR-beta CDR3 regions were amplified from genomic DNA by a two-step multiplex PCR, with the second step adding Illumina-compatible adaptors. As a commercial immunoSEQ service, TCR-beta immunosequencing was carried out on an Illumina platform. The authors processed their data as follows. Repertoires were summarised as Top 10 Clones, the percentage of T-cell templates from the ten most frequent sequences, and productive clonality. Productive clonality ranged from 0 to 1, with 1 indicating a monoclonal population. Using log10 scatter plots, tumour-associated clones were identified as sequences that made up at least 0.1% of tumour T-cell templates yet were absent from the matched non-adjacent lung. Student's t-tests were used for two-group comparisons, ANOVA for comparisons across stages, and linear regression for relationships, with analyses done in GraphPad Prism7 and R. Drawn from immuneACCESS, this table holds only the in-frame rearrangements with V and J called that TCRdb kept. Clones are partly lost; checked studies trace under half to an unresolved V gene and leave the rest unexplained. The V and J calls and clone size are taken from that table; D and trimming were inferred from the DNA. This sample is represented by about 5,600 clones; 55% to 75% of them were singletons. Of the sample, around 10% is held by the ten largest clones.

From frozen aliquots of unsorted single-cell suspensions, genomic DNA was isolated using the QIAamp DNA kit. Tumour samples were surgically resected non-small cell lung cancer tissue. Tissues arrived within 2 hours of resection and were immediately processed into single-cell suspensions. Tissue was mechanically dissociated and enzymatically digested with DNase I, collagenase I and hyaluronidase for about 30 minutes at 37 °C, then filtered and RBC-lysed. The chain joins TRBV25-1 to TRBJ1-5; 12 central bases correspond to TRBD1. The sequenced sample was lung tumor tissue. The receptor was derived from a human donor with non-small cell lung cancer. CDR3 region: CASSDGTGGGQPQHF. The nucleotides read TGTGCCAGCAGTGACGGGACAGGGGGCGGACAGCCCCAGCATTTT.